These T cell receptor beta chains were read from a single sample in a study of blood T cell repertoires in COVID-19. Repertoires were generated with immunoSEQ multiplex PCR, while TCRdb's copy carries only in-frame clones and drops some. The sample holds 90,000 to 150,000 clones; 87% are singletons and the top ten take roughly 8.2%. The source material was peripheral blood. These TCRs come from a human donor in a cohort sampled during active COVID-19. CDR3s include the opening cysteine and the closing phenylalanine or tryptophan. A D gene is named only where the DNA matches it firmly. Expanded clones are given a class, and other clones once, few, many or no size at all.

D,size,J,V,CDR3,DNA
-,-,TRBJ2-5,TRBV7-9,CASNREETQYF,TGTGCCAGCAATCGCGAAGAGACCCAGTACTTC
-,-,TRBJ1-2,TRBV3-1/TRBV3-2,CASSQQPQTGYGYTF,TGTGCCAGCAGCCAACAGCCCCAGACAGGCTATGGCTACACCTTC
TRBD1,-,TRBJ1-4,TRBV14,CASSRGPGGKANEKLFF,TGTGCCAGCAGTCGGGGGCCAGGGGGAAAAGCTAATGAAAAACTGTTTTTT
TRBD1,-,TRBJ1-1,TRBV5-1,CASSNRGTEAFF,TGCGCCAGCAGCAACAGGGGAACTGAAGCTTTCTTT
-,-,TRBJ2-7,TRBV7-9,CASSLLGEAGEQYF,TGTGCCAGCAGCTTACTGGGGGAGGCAGGCGAGCAGTACTTC
-,once,TRBJ2-7,TRBV18,CASSVLAYEQYF,TGTGCCAGCTCAGTTCTCGCCTACGAGCAGTACTTC
-,few,TRBJ1-6,TRBV19,CASSAPPGGNSPLHF,TGTGCCAGTAGTGCCCCTCCGGGGGGAAATTCACCCCTCCACTTT
TRBD1,once,TRBJ2-3,TRBV9,CASSASGTGRDTQYF,TGTGCCAGCAGCGCCTCCGGGACAGGGAGGGATACGCAGTATTTT
TRBD2,once,TRBJ2-1,TRBV10-3,CAISEASGEQFF,TGTGCCATCAGTGAGGCTAGCGGTGAGCAGTTCTTC
TRBD2,-,TRBJ2-3,TRBV7-2,CASSLVPGGSTDTQYF,TGTGCCAGCAGCTTAGTTCCGGGAGGGAGCACAGATACGCAGTATTTT
-,-,TRBJ2-1,TRBV2,CASSEGLLGYNEQFF,TGTGCCAGCAGTGAGGGTCTCCTCGGGTACAATGAGCAGTTCTTC
-,-,TRBJ1-4,TRBV29-1,CSVRGQTDEKLFF,TGCAGCGTTCGTGGACAAACCGATGAAAAACTGTTTTTT
TRBD1,-,TRBJ2-7,TRBV18,CASSEQQGAGYEQYF,TGTGCCAGCTCAGAACAACAGGGGGCAGGGTACGAGCAGTACTTC
TRBD2,-,TRBJ2-5,TRBV5-1,CASSLASGREETQYF,TGCGCCAGCAGCTTGGCTAGCGGGAGGGAAGAGACCCAGTACTTC
TRBD1,-,TRBJ2-7,TRBV5-1,CASSLATLGQGAVYEQYF,TGCGCCAGCAGCTTGGCGACTCTGGGACAGGGGGCGGTCTACGAGCAGTACTTC
-,-,TRBJ1-5,TRBV12-5,CASGLVRPGRDQPQHF,TGTGCTAGTGGTTTGGTACGGCCAGGGAGGGATCAGCCCCAGCATTTT
TRBD1,-,TRBJ1-5,TRBV10-3,CAISESQGDGRQPQHF,TGTGCCATCAGTGAGTCGCAGGGGGATGGTAGGCAGCCCCAGCATTTT
TRBD2,-,TRBJ2-3,TRBV9,CASSVVPLAGSSTDTQYF,TGTGCCAGCAGCGTAGTCCCTCTAGCGGGCTCTAGCACAGATACGCAGTATTTT
-,few,TRBJ1-2,TRBV2,CASRGGTDYGYTF,TGTGCCAGCAGAGGAGGCACCGACTATGGCTACACCTTC
TRBD1,-,TRBJ2-7,TRBV11-2,CASSSPAGTGGYEQYF,TGTGCCAGCAGCTCGCCTGCCGGGACAGGGGGCTACGAGCAGTACTTC
TRBD1,-,TRBJ2-7,TRBV12-3/TRBV12-4,CASSLRDRGEQYF,TGTGCCAGCAGTTTGAGGGACAGGGGCGAGCAGTACTTC
-,-,TRBJ2-2,TRBV7-9,CASSMTGELFF,TGTGCCAGCAGCATGACAGGGGAGCTGTTTTTT
-,-,TRBJ1-5,TRBV5-6,CASSLNRLRGQPQHF,TGTGCCAGCAGCTTAAACCGATTGCGGGGGCAGCCCCAGCATTTT
-,once,TRBJ1-5,TRBV2,CASSDRHSNQPQHF,TGTGCCAGCAGCGACAGGCATAGCAATCAGCCCCAGCATTTT